The rows below give T cell receptor beta chains drawn from one sample of a study of cytomegalovirus exposure and HLA in healthy donors. Assay used: immunoSEQ multiplex PCR; TCRdb lists only in-frame clones, some missing. The repertoire consists of 100,000 to 150,000 clones, with over 70% occurring once and the leading ten covering roughly 4%. Sequenced input: PBMCs. All receptors derive from a man between 18 and 35 years old in good health and CMV-seropositive. CDR3s include the opening cysteine and the closing phenylalanine or tryptophan. The D gene is left open where the match is weak. Part of the rows lack a size; the others show once, few, many or a class for expanded clones.

d_call: TRBD1; j_call: TRBJ2-5; clone_size: .; v_call: TRBV2; cdr3_nt: TGTGCCAGCTTAAGCAGGGGGACCGAGACCCAGTACTTC; cdr3_aa: CASLSRGTETQYF
d_call: .; j_call: TRBJ2-7; clone_size: .; v_call: TRBV12-5; cdr3_nt: TGTGCTAGTGGTTTGGTAGTCGGTAGCGATGGCTCCGAGCAGTACTTC; cdr3_aa: CASGLVVGSDGSEQYF
d_call: TRBD1; j_call: TRBJ1-2; clone_size: .; v_call: TRBV7-2; cdr3_nt: TGTGCCAGCAGCTTAGCCCAGGGGGCGATAGTTCCTGGCTACACCTTC; cdr3_aa: CASSLAQGAIVPGYTF
d_call: TRBD1; j_call: TRBJ1-2; clone_size: .; v_call: TRBV7-8; cdr3_nt: TGTGCCAGCAGCTCCAGGACAGGGACCTATGGCTACACCTTC; cdr3_aa: CASSSRTGTYGYTF
d_call: .; j_call: TRBJ2-7; clone_size: .; v_call: TRBV7-2; cdr3_nt: TGTGCCAGCCTCCAGGCTCCCAACTCCTACGAGCAGTACTTC; cdr3_aa: CASLQAPNSYEQYF
d_call: .; j_call: TRBJ2-5; clone_size: once; v_call: TRBV6-4; cdr3_nt: TGTGCCAGCAGCGATAAAGTCCCGGGACAAGAGACCCAGTACTTC; cdr3_aa: CASSDKVPGQETQYF
d_call: .; j_call: TRBJ1-2; clone_size: .; v_call: TRBV5-1; cdr3_nt: TGCGCCAGCAGCTTGGCCGGGGAGAACTATGGCTACACCTTC; cdr3_aa: CASSLAGENYGYTF
d_call: .; j_call: TRBJ1-1; clone_size: .; v_call: TRBV9; cdr3_nt: TGTGCCAGCAGCCCGGGTCAGCGAGTAGTGAACACTGAAGCTTTCTTT; cdr3_aa: CASSPGQRVVNTEAFF
d_call: TRBD1; j_call: TRBJ1-1; clone_size: few; v_call: TRBV5-1; cdr3_nt: TGCGCCAGCAGCTCCGAGAGGGGGCAGGTGAACACTGAAGCTTTCTTT; cdr3_aa: CASSSERGQVNTEAFF
d_call: .; j_call: TRBJ1-1; clone_size: .; v_call: TRBV29-1; cdr3_nt: TGCAGCGTAACGGCGGGGAGGAACACTGAAGCTTTCTTT; cdr3_aa: CSVTAGRNTEAFF
d_call: .; j_call: TRBJ1-6; clone_size: .; v_call: TRBV11-2; cdr3_nt: TGTGCCAGCAGCCGAGGGTCGTATAATTCACCCCTCCACTTT; cdr3_aa: CASSRGSYNSPLHF
d_call: .; j_call: TRBJ1-4; clone_size: .; v_call: TRBV4-2; cdr3_nt: TGTGCCAGCAGCCCCCAAAATGAAAAACTGTTTTTT; cdr3_aa: CASSPQNEKLFF
d_call: .; j_call: TRBJ1-4; clone_size: .; v_call: TRBV29-1; cdr3_nt: TGCAGCGTTGAAGATCGGAGCTCCCTTCTAACTAATGAAAAACTGTTTTTT; cdr3_aa: CSVEDRSSLLTNEKLFF